Sequencing of this T cell receptor (beta chain) was carried out in a study of T-cell memory formation after mild COVID-19. Study results and caveats: Pre-infection memory held some responding clones, suggesting pre-existing cross-reactive T cells responded. Later expanders leaned toward CD4+, whereas clones contracting from day 15 to 85 were balanced CD4/CD8.

Constant-segment primers and 5'RACE yielded cDNA libraries for TCR alpha and TCR beta, each carrying sample barcodes and UMIs. TCRdb analysed the 5' RACE reads with MiXCR anew, one entry per CDR3 protein. The sample has approximately 260,000 distinct CDR3 sequences, approximately 16% seen once. Note on this clonotype: Its antigen is not identified.

V was clipped by 2 bases and J by 7 bases; unmatched bases: 5. The CDR3 has 14 amino acids. In germline, CDR1 is SGHTA, CDR2 FQGNSA. Input material: PBMCs or a T cell subset sorted from them (not recorded which). The clonotype originates from a young man who had mild COVID-19 (a few samples of this study predate the infection). Cell type and time point are not known. The chain couples TRBV7-2 to TRBJ2-5; 9 bases fit TRBD2. The CDR3 protein is CASSLSGGPGTQYF. The CDR3 DNA follows: TGTGCCAGCAGCTTAAGCGGGGGGCCGGGGACCCAGTACTTC.